The clone carrying this TCR beta chain was seen once. Its antigen is as yet unknown. These data originate in a study of OX40 agonist ivuxolimab in advanced cancers. Overall study findings and caveats: Clones of CD4+ and CD8+ blood T cells grew by week 6 at doses of 0.1 to 3.0 mg/kg.

Clones were read by immunoSEQ multiplex PCR, and TCRdb kept only the in-frame ones, dropping some. The sample yields roughly 19,000 clones, roughly four fifths seen once. V gave up 6 bases and J gave up 2 bases, with 10 bases separating them. Germline assignment: CDR1 SNHLY and CDR2 FYNNEI. This CDR3 has 13 amino acids. This specimen consisted of CD4+ or CD8+ T cells sorted from blood, obtained in a trial of the OX40 agonist ivuxolimab. The receptor was isolated from an adult with an advanced solid tumor such as melanoma, head and neck, liver or kidney cancer. This rearrangement joins TRBV2 to TRBJ1-1; D gene uncertain. As DNA, the CDR3 is TGTGCCAGCAGGGTAACAAGTAACACTGAAGCTTTCTTT. The encoded protein is CASRVTSNTEAFF.